These 29 T cell receptor beta chains originate from one sample sequenced in a study of T cell responses to AZD1222 COVID-19 vaccine. Only in-frame clones appear in the TCRdb table, and some are missing; sequencing was by immunoSEQ multiplex PCR. The sample includes 140,000 or so clones, approximately 88% seen only once; the top ten take approximately 5.4%. The source material was peripheral blood, sampled 28 days after the second dose of the MenACWY control vaccine. The receptor source for this set is an adult who received the MenACWY meningococcal vaccine as a control.

The chain links TRBV11-3 to TRBJ2-5, with D uncertain. Trimming left V 4 bases short and J 0 bases short, with 12 bases between. The CDR3 is made up of 15 amino acids. Germline-derived CDR1 and CDR2 are SGHNT and YENEEA. The CDR3 reads CASSSVPEYQETQYF. CDR3 sequence (DNA): TGTGCCAGCAGCTCAGTGCCGGAGTACCAAGAGACCCAGTACTTC.

The chain employs TRBV24-1 and TRBJ1-1; 10 bases map to TRBD1. The CDR3 spans 15 residues. From germline, CDR1 is KGHDR and CDR2 SFDVKD. V lost 3 bases, J lost 1 base, and 1 base stayed unmatched. The CDR3 region has the DNA TGTGCCACCAGTGATGGACAGGGGGGGAACACTGAAGCTTTCTTT. It translates to CATSDGQGGNTEAFF.

This chain connects TRBV2 to TRBJ1-5, with 8 bases that match TRBD1. CDR3 length equals 14 residues. Trimming at V came to 8 bases and at J to 6 bases, leaving 9 bases not matched to a gene. Germline loops: CDR1 SNHLY, CDR2 FYNNEI. CDR3 DNA: TGTGCCAGCGGCCCCGCAGGGGGCAGTCAGCCCCAGCATTTT. Translation: CASGPAGGSQPQHF.

The V gene is TRBV6-2 or TRBV6-3, the J gene TRBJ2-3; a weak D match, TRBD1 (6 bases). From germline, CDR1 is MNHEY and CDR2 SVGEGT. The CDR3 extends over 16 amino acids. V was trimmed by 4 bases and J by 4 bases, leaving 18 bases between them. The DNA for the CDR3 is TGTGCCAGCAGTTTTGACAGGCGTCCGTCACCAGATACGCAGTATTTT. This encodes CASSFDRRPSPDTQYF.

The chain is built from TRBV9 and TRBJ2-5, with TRBD1 as a possible D gene (5 bases). V lost 3 bases and J lost 5, with 20 bases in between. From germline, CDR1 is SGDLS and CDR2 YYNGEE. CDR3 length: 16 amino acids. CDR3 DNA sequence: TGTGCCAGCAGCGCCCGATCCCACCCGACAGAGGAGACCCAGTACTTC. Its translation: CASSARSHPTEETQYF. The whole variable domain, filled in from reference TRBV9 and TRBJ2-5, reads DSGVTQTPKHLITATGQRVTLRCSPRSGDLSVYWYQQSLDQGLQFLIQYYNGEERAKGNILERFSAQQFPDLHSELNLSSLELGDSALYFCASSARSHPTEETQYFGPGTRLLVL.

CDR3 region: CATSDLTASGANVLTF. The CDR3 DNA sequence: TGTGCCACCAGTGATTTGACAGCCTCTGGGGCCAACGTCCTGACTTTC. This chain uses TRBV24-1 with TRBJ2-6; no clear D. Trimming cost V 0 bases and J 0 bases, with 5 bases left between them. Germline loops: CDR1 KGHDR, CDR2 SFDVKD. This CDR3 comprises 16 residues.

V is TRBV6-2 or TRBV6-3 and J is TRBJ1-3; no firm D call. The CDR3 spans 15 residues. Germline values: CDR1 MNHEY, CDR2 SVGEGT. Deletions cut 0 bases from V and 1 base from J, with 7 bases between. The CDR3: CASSYSGLSGNTIYF. DNA of the CDR3: TGTGCCAGCAGTTACTCTGGGTTGTCTGGAAACACCATATATTTT.

DNA for the CDR3: TGTGCCAGCAGCGTAGGAAACGTATACAATGAGCAGTTCTTC. Protein product: CASSVGNVYNEQFF. This chain uses TRBV9 with TRBJ2-1; no firm D call. Germline lookup yields CDR1 SGDLS and CDR2 YYNGEE. This CDR3 comprises 14 residues. Trimming left V 0 bases short and J 4 bases short, with 8 bases between.

The chain uses TRBV19 and TRBJ1-5, with D hard to call. The V gene lost 4 bases and the J gene lost 5 bases, with 12 bases spanning the gap. CDR1 is LNHDA, CDR2 SQIVND, per germline (reference sequence). The CDR3 covers 14 residues. The CDR3, as DNA: TGTGCCAGTAGTACACAGTCTCGGGATCAGCCCCAGCATTTT. Its protein is CASSTQSRDQPQHF.

The J gene is TRBJ1-5, the V gene TRBV6-2 or TRBV6-3; TRBD1 matches 7 bases. With 6 bases clipped from V and 2 bases from J, the junction kept 7 bases outside the gene matches. The CDR3 is made up of 15 amino acids. The germline CDR1 and CDR2 sequences are MNHEY and SVGEGT. DNA for the CDR3: TGTGCCAGCAGCGTTAGACAGGGCGGCAATCAGCCCCAGCATTTT. This gives the protein CASSVRQGGNQPQHF.

The J gene is TRBJ1-1, the V gene TRBV3-1 (or the pseudogene TRBV3-2); tentatively, D is TRBD1 (5 bases). The CDR3 is 15 amino acids. Germline V lookup: CDR1 LGHDT, CDR2 YNNKEL (reference sequence). Trimming pared 4 bases from V and 3 bases from J, leaving 15 bases between. This CDR3 is CASSLLGRGDTEAFF. Written as DNA, the CDR3 is TGTGCCAGCAGCCTACTCGGACGGGGGGACACTGAAGCTTTCTTT.

The genes are TRBV5-1 and TRBJ1-1; 8 bases fit TRBD1. The CDR3 length is 14 residues. Per germline, CDR1 SGHRS and CDR2 YFSETQ. The V and J ends lost 0 bases and 6 bases, in that order; junction bases with no gene match: 4. The CDR3 is CASSLGQGLAEAFF. CDR3 sequence (DNA): TGCGCCAGCAGCTTGGGACAGGGGTTGGCTGAAGCTTTCTTT.

This chain joins TRBV3-1 (or the pseudogene TRBV3-2) and TRBJ1-1; a weak D match, TRBD1 (6 bases). The germline V and J ends were trimmed by 0 bases and 6 bases, with 8 bases remaining between them. This CDR3 region has 13 residues. Germline lookup yields CDR1 LGHDT and CDR2 YNNKEL (reference sequence). For the CDR3, the DNA is TGTGCCAGCAGCCAAGATAAGGGGGCTGAAGCTTTCTTT. This codes for CASSQDKGAEAFF.

J is TRBJ2-3 and V is TRBV14, with D possibly being TRBD1 or TRBD2 (5 bases each). This CDR3 has 17 amino acids. In germline, CDR1 is SGHDN, CDR2 FVKESK. The V end was cut by 0 bases, the J end by 1 base, with 14 bases between. The CDR3, as DNA: TGTGCCAGCAGCCAAGATCGGGGCGGGCGGGGCACAGATACGCAGTATTTT. Amino acids: CASSQDRGGRGTDTQYF.

The chain employs TRBV30 and TRBJ1-5, with unresolved D. The CDR3 consists of 13 residues. From germline, CDR1 is GTSNPN and CDR2 SVGIG (reference sequence). Trimming took 4 bases from V and 0 from J, leaving 7 bases between them. CDR3 DNA sequence: TGTGCCTGGACCCCGGGTAGCAATCAGCCCCAGCATTTT. This translates into CAWTPGSNQPQHF.

V usage is TRBV9 and J usage is TRBJ1-2, with D possibly TRBD1 on 6 matching bases. CDR1 and CDR2 from the germline V gene are SGDLS and YYNGEE. The CDR3 spans 13 residues. The germline V and J ends were trimmed by 4 bases and 6 bases, with 13 bases remaining between them. This CDR3 is CASSPRQGHGYTF. The CDR3 DNA is TGTGCCAGCAGCCCTCGGCAGGGGCATGGCTACACCTTC.

The DNA for the CDR3 is TGCAGCGTGAGGGAGGGAACCTACGAGCAGTACTTC. It specifies CSVREGTYEQYF. The rearrangement links TRBV29-1 to TRBJ2-7; 7 bases match TRBD2. Germline V gives CDR1 SQVTM, CDR2 ANQGSEA. The trim removed 6 bases at V and 2 bases at J, leaving 4 bases unmatched. The CDR3 has 12 residues.

The chain employs TRBV19 and TRBJ2-7; 11 bases fit TRBD1. This CDR3 is 15 amino acids long. Looked up from germline, CDR1 is LNHDA and CDR2 is SQIVND (reference sequence). The trim removed 4 bases at V and 3 bases at J, leaving 5 bases unmatched. This chain's CDR3 is CASSTSGTGGYEQYF. The DNA of the CDR3 is TGTGCCAGTAGTACCTCCGGGACAGGGGGCTACGAGCAGTACTTC.

The V and J genes are TRBV4-3 and TRBJ1-2; D gene ambiguous. Trimming cost V 3 bases and J 8 bases, with 13 bases left between them. CDR3 length: 13 residues. Germline V gives CDR1 LGHNA, CDR2 YSLEER. CDR3 residues: CASSHLASPGYTF. The CDR3 DNA reads as TGCGCCAGCAGCCACCTTGCCTCCCCCGGCTACACCTTC.

The V call is TRBV19, the J call TRBJ1-2, with 12 bases aligning to TRBD1. With V trimmed by 9 bases and J by 4 bases, 9 bases remained unmatched. Germline V gives CDR1 LNHDA, CDR2 SQIVND (reference sequence). The CDR3 length is 15 residues. Written as DNA, the CDR3 is TGTGCCAGCCGGGACAGGGGGCGTGAGGGCTATGGCTACACCTTC. This gives the protein CASRDRGREGYGYTF.

This clone was detected only a few times. The chain recombines TRBV5-4 with TRBJ1-1; TRBD1 aligns across 8 bases. Germline values: CDR1 SGHNT, CDR2 YYREEE (reference sequence). This CDR3 contains 13 residues. With V trimmed by 0 bases and J by 8 bases, 3 bases remained unmatched. In nucleotides, the CDR3 is TGTGCCAGCAGCTTGGGTGGGACAGGCGAAGCTTTCTTT. It is translated as CASSLGGTGEAFF. Combining the CDR3 with reference TRBV5-4 and TRBJ1-1 gives the whole variable domain ETGVTQSPTHLIKTRGQQVTLRCSSQSGHNTVSWYQQALGQGPQFIFQYYREEENGRGNFPPRFSGLQFPNYSSELNVNALELDDSALYLCASSLGGTGEAFFGQGTRLTVV.

This rearrangement joins TRBV4-1 to TRBJ2-5; 10 bases line up with TRBD1. Germline V gene data show CDR1 as MGHRA and CDR2 as YSYEKL. V shed 2 bases, J shed 5 bases, and the junction held 5 bases outside the gene matches. CDR3 length: 15 residues. CDR3: CASSQRQGAYETQYF. The CDR3, as DNA: TGCGCCAGCAGCCAAAGACAGGGGGCTTATGAGACCCAGTACTTC.

The chain recombines TRBV24-1 with TRBJ2-1, with 10 bases that match TRBD2. This CDR3 region has 18 residues. Germline V lookup: CDR1 KGHDR, CDR2 SFDVKD. V lost 4 bases and J lost 5; bases outside the gene matches: 13. CDR3 region: CATSEVLAGRVPHNEQFF. The CDR3 DNA reads TGTGCCACCAGTGAGGTACTAGCGGGGCGAGTCCCCCACAATGAGCAGTTCTTC.

Worth noting for this clone: Other DNA sequences in this sample translate to the same CDR3. V is TRBV5-1 and J is TRBJ2-5, with 8 bases aligning to TRBD2. The V gene's germline CDR1 is SGHRS and CDR2 YFSETQ. The CDR3 is 15 amino acids. V lost 0 bases to trimming and J lost 1 base; unmatched junction nucleotides: 2. DNA for the CDR3: TGCGCCAGCAGCTTGGTCCTAGCGGGCCAAGAGACCCAGTACTTC. The encoded protein is CASSLVLAGQETQYF.

The chain couples TRBV19 to TRBJ1-2; TRBD1 agrees at 7 bases. Germline values: CDR1 LNHDA, CDR2 SQIVND (reference sequence). The CDR3 spans 15 residues. V lost 6 bases to trimming and J lost 7 bases; unmatched junction nucleotides: 14. In DNA, the CDR3 is TGTGCCAGTAGCGAGTCGACAGGGCGAATATCTGGCTACACCTTC. Amino acids: CASSESTGRISGYTF.

The genes are TRBV5-4 and TRBJ1-2; D ambiguous. Trimming took 3 bases from V and 5 from J, leaving 17 bases between them. CDR1 and CDR2 (germline): SGHNT, YYREEE (reference sequence). This CDR3 is 15 amino acids long. The CDR3 sequence is CASSSRIGTGYGYTF. The CDR3 DNA follows: TGTGCCAGCAGCTCACGGATCGGCACCGGTTATGGCTACACCTTC.

CDR3 sequence: CASSLDTGITEAFF. The CDR3 nucleotides read TGTGCCAGCAGCTTAGACACGGGGATCACTGAAGCTTTCTTT. V usage is TRBV7-2 and J usage is TRBJ1-1; D gene unclear. The germline V gene has CDR1 SGHTA and CDR2 FQGNSA. This CDR3 contains 14 residues. Trimming cost V 1 base and J 4 bases, with 10 bases left between them.

J is TRBJ1-1 and V is TRBV11-3; D is unresolved. Germline CDR1 reads SGHNT; CDR2 reads YENEEA. V lost 3 bases and J lost 0, with 5 bases in between. The CDR3 runs to 13 residues. CDR3 loop: CASSLEVNTEAFF. CDR3 DNA: TGTGCCAGCAGCTTGGAGGTGAACACTGAAGCTTTCTTT.

As DNA, the CDR3 is TGTGCCAGCAGCTTAATCGCGGGCCTCAGCACAGATACGCAGTATTTT. Translation: CASSLIAGLSTDTQYF. The chain joins TRBV11-2 to TRBJ2-3, with D maybe TRBD2 (5 bases). Germline CDR1 SGHAT, CDR2 FQNNGV. Deletions cut 2 bases from V and 0 bases from J, with 12 bases between. The CDR3 runs 16 residues. The full variable domain, rest sourced from reference TRBV11-2 and TRBJ2-3, is EAGVAQSPRYKIIEKRQSVAFWCNPISGHATLYWYQQILGQGPKLLIQFQNNGVVDDSQLPKDRFSAERLKGVDSTLKIQPAKLEDSAVYLCASSLIAGLSTDTQYFGPGTRLTVL.